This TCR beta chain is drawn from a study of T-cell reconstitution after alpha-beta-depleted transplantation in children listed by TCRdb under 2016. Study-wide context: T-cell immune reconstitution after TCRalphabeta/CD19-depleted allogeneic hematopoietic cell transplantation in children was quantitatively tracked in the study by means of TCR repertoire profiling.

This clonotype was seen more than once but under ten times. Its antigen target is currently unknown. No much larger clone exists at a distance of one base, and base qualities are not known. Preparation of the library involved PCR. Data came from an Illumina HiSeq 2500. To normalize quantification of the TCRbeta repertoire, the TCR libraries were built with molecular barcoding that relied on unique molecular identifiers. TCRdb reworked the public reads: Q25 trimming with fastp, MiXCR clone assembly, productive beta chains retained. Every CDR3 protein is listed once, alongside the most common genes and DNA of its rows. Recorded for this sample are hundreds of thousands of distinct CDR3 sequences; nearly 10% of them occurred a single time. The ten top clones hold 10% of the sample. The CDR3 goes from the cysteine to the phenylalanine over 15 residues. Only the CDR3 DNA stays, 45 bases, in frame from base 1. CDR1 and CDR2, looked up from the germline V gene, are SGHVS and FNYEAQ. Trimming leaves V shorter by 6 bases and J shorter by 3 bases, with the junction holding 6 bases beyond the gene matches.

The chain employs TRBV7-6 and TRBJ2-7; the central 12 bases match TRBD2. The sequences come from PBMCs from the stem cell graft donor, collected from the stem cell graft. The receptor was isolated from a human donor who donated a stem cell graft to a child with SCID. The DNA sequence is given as TGTGCCAGCAGACTCGGGACTAGCGGGCTCTACGAGCAGTACTTC. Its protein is CASRLGTSGLYEQYF.